This note documents a single T cell receptor beta chain sequence. Libraries were prepared by immunoSEQ multiplex PCR; TCRdb keeps only in-frame clonotypes and omits some of them. The sample holds fewer than 150,000 clones; around 79% are singletons and the top ten take around 20%. The data stem from a study of blood T cell repertoires in COVID-19. V shed 5 bases and J shed 4 bases, with 13 bases lying between them. The CDR3 consists of 14 residues. The germline gives CDR1 LNHDA, CDR2 SQIVND (reference sequence). The clonotype originates from a man older than 75 with acute or convalescent COVID-19. V usage is TRBV19 and J usage is TRBJ2-3; D ambiguous. Input material: peripheral blood. The CDR3 protein is CASSEARPPDTQYF. CDR3 nucleotide sequence: TGTGCCAGTAGTGAGGCAAGGCCCCCAGATACGCAGTATTTT. Drawing the rest from reference TRBV19 and TRBJ2-3, the complete variable domain is DGGITQSPKYLFRKEGQNVTLSCEQNLNHDAMYWYRQDPGQGLRLIYYSQIVNDFQKGDIAEGYSVSREKKESFPLTVTSAQKNPTAFYLCASSEARPPDTQYFGPGTRLTVL.